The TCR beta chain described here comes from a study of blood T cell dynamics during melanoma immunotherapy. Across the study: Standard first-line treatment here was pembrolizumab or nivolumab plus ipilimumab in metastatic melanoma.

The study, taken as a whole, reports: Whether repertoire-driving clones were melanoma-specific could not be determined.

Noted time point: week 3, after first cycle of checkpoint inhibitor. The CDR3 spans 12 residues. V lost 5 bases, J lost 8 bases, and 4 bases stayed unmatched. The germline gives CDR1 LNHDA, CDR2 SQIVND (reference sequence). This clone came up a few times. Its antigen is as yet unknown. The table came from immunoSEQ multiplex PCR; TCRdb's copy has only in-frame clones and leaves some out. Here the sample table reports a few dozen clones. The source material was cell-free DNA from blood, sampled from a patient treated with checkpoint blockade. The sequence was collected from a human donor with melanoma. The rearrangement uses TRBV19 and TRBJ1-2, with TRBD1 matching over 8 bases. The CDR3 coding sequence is TGTGCCAGTAGTCTGGACAGGGACGGCTACACCTTC. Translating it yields CASSLDRDGYTF.